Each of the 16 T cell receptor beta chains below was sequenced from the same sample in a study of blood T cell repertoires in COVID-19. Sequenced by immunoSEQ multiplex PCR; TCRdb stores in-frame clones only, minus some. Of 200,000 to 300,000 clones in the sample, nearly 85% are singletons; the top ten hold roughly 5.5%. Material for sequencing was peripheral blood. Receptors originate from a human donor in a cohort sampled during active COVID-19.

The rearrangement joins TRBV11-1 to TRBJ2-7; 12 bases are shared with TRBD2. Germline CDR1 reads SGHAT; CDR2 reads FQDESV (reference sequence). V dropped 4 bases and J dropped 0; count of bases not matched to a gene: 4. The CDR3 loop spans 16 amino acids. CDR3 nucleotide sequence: TGTGCCAGCAGCTACGGACTAGCGGGAAGCTCCTACGAGCAGTACTTC. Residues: CASSYGLAGSSYEQYF.

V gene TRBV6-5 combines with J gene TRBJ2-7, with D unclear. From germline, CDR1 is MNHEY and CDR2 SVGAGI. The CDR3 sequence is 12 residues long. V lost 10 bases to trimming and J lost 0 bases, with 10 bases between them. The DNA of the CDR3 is TGTGCCACCTCGACACACTCCTACGAGCAGTACTTC. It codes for CATSTHSYEQYF.

The CDR3 region has the DNA TGCGCCAGCAGCCAAGGGGGACAGGGGGAGACCCAGTACTTC. Translated, it gives CASSQGGQGETQYF. The chain uses TRBV4-1 and TRBJ2-5; 10 positions match TRBD1. This CDR3 is 14 amino acids long. Trimming removed 1 base from V and 5 bases from J; junction bases left unmatched: 1. The germline V gene encodes CDR1 MGHRA and CDR2 YSYEKL.

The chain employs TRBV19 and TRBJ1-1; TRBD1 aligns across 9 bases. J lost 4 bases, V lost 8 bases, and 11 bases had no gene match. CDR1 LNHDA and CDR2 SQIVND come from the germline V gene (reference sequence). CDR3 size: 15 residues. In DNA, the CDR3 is TGTGCCAGTCTGGGACAGGGTTTGGCGCGCACTGAAGCTTTCTTT. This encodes CASLGQGLARTEAFF.

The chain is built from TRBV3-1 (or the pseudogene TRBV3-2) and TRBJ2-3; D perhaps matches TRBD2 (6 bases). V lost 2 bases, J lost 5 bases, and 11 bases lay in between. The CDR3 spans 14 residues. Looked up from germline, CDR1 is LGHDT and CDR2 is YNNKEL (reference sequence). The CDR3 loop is CASSQYGREDTQYF. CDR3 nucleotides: TGTGCCAGCAGCCAATACGGGCGGGAAGATACGCAGTATTTT.

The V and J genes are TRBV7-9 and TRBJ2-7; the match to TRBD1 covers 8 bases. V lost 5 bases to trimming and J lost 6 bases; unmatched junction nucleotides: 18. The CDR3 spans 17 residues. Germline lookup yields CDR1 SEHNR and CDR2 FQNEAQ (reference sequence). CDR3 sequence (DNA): TGTGCCAGCAGCACACGACAGGGGCCGCTATTTATCGGCGAGCAGTACTTC. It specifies CASSTRQGPLFIGEQYF.

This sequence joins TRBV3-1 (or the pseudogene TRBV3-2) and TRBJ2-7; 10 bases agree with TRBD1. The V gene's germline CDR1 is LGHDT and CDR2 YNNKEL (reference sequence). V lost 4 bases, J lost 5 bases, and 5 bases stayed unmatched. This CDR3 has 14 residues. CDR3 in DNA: TGTGCCAGCAGCCGGGACAGGGGTCCTCACGAGCAGTACTTC. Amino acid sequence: CASSRDRGPHEQYF.

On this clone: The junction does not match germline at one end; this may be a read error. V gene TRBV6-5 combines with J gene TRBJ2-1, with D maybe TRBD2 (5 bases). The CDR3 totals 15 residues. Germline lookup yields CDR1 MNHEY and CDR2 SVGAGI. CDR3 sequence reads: CAGSPRSSGFNEQFF. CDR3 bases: TGTGCCGGCAGTCCCCGCTCGTCGGGGTTTAATGAGCAGTTCTTC.

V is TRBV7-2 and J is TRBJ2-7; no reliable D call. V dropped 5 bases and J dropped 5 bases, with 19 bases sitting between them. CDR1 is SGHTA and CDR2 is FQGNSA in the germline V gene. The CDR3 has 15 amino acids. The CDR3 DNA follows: TGTGCCAGCAGCCCACTGTTCGTAGAACTCAACGAGCAGTACTTC. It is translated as CASSPLFVELNEQYF.

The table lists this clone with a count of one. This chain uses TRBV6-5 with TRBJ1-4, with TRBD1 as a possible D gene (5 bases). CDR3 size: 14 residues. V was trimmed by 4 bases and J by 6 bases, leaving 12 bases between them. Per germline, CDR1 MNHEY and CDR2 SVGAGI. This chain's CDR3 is CASSFGGGDEKLFF. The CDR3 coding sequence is TGTGCCAGCAGTTTCGGCGGAGGGGATGAAAAACTGTTTTTT.

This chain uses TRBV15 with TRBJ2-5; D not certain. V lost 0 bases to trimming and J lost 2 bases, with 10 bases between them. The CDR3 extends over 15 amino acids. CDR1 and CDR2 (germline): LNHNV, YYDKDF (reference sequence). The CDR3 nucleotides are TGTGCCACCAGCAGAGATCCCCCCCCACAAGAGACCCAGTACTTC. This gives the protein CATSRDPPPQETQYF. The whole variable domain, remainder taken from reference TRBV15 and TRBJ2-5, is DAMVIQNPRYQVTQFGKPVTLSCSQTLNHNVMYWYQQKSSQAPKLLFHYYDKDFNNEADTPDNFQSRRPNTSFCFLDIRSPGLGDTAMYLCATSRDPPPQETQYFGPGTRLLVL.

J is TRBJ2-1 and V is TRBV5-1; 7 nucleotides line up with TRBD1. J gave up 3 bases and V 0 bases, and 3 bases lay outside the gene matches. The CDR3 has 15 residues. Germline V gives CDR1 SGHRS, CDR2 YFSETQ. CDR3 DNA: TGCGCCAGCAGCTTGGGGCCAGGGGGCTACAATGAGCAGTTCTTC. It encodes CASSLGPGGYNEQFF.

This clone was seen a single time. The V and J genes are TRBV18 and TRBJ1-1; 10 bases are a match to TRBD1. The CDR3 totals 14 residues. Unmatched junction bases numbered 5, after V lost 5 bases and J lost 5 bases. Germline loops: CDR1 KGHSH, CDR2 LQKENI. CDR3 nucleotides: TGTGCCAGCTCATCAGGACAGGGGGATACTGAAGCTTTCTTT. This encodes CASSSGQGDTEAFF.

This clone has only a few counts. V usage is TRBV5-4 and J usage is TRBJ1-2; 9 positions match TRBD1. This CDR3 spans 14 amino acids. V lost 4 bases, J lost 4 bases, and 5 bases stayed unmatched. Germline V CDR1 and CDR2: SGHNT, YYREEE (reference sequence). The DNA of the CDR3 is TGTGCCAGCAGCACTGCGACAGGGGGCTATGGCTACACCTTC. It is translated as CASSTATGGYGYTF.

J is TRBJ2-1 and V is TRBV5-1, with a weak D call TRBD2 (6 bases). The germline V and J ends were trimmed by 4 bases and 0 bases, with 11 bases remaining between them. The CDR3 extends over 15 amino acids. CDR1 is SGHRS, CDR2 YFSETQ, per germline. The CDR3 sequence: CASSQSSVSYNEQFF. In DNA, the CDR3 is TGCGCCAGCAGCCAATCTAGCGTCTCCTACAATGAGCAGTTCTTC.

CDR3 nucleotide sequence: TGTGCCAGCAGTTTGGATAGCGCCAGTTTTTACAATGAGCAGTTCTTC. Protein sequence: CASSLDSASFYNEQFF. The J gene is TRBJ2-1, the V gene TRBV6-6; the D gene is possibly TRBD2 (5 bases). V dropped 4 bases and J dropped 4 bases, with 17 bases sitting between them. The CDR3 covers 16 residues. The germline gives CDR1 MNHNY, CDR2 SVGAGI (reference sequence).